This T cell receptor beta chain was captured by sequencing in a study of blood T cell repertoires in COVID-19. Looking at the study overall: COVID-19 samples from acute and convalescent phases originated in the United States, Italy and Spain. PBMCs, B-cell-depleted T cells, or T cells provided the cDNA or gDNA that made up the material.

In the original processing: Reference gene primer amplification yielded estimated nucleated cell counts. Produced via immunoSEQ multiplex PCR; TCRdb's table is partial and in-frame only. V, J and clone size are those of that table, while D and trimming were read from the DNA. The top ten clones hold about 1.2% of a sample with roughly 93,000 clones, over 80% of them seen once. The sequencing input was peripheral blood. The sequence derives from a human donor in a cohort sampled during active COVID-19.

The CDR3 is CASRNGLNPGTESYEQYF. The CDR3 coding sequence is TGTGCCAGCAGGAACGGTCTCAACCCCGGGACAGAATCCTACGAGCAGTACTTC. This rearrangement joins TRBV3-1 (or the pseudogene TRBV3-2) to TRBJ2-7, with 7 bases matching TRBD1. The J segment lost 1 base and the V segment lost 6 bases, leaving 18 bases of the junction unmatched. Germline lookup yields CDR1 LGHDT and CDR2 YNNKEL (reference sequence). CDR3 length: 18 amino acids.